The 16 T cell receptor beta chains below were found in one sample sequenced in a study of quantifying T cell responses using KT2 cells. The overall study: cDNA was made from DNase-treated RNA using alpha and beta constant primers.

Each cDNA got a UMI-containing oligo ligated at its 3' end. The first PCR ran 4 to 5 cycles with an equimolar RC1.1 and RC1.2 beta primer mix. TCRdb passed the UMI-ligation and nested PCR reads through MiXCR, listing each CDR3 protein once. The sample includes around 35,000 distinct CDR3 sequences, about a tenth of them seen just once. The sequenced sample consisted of PBMCs spiked with cells of the T cell clone KT2. The receptors were gathered from a human donor.

The chain carries TRBV30 and TRBJ2-1; 9 positions match TRBD1. The ends lost 4 bases at V and 8 bases at J; junction bases unmatched: 15. The CDR3 length is 16 residues. Germline V lookup: CDR1 GTSNPN, CDR2 SVGIG (reference sequence). The CDR3: CAWTGQNRGRRDEQFF. The DNA for the CDR3 is TGTGCCTGGACCGGTCAAAACAGGGGGCGAAGGGATGAGCAGTTCTTC.

DNA for the CDR3: TGTGCCAGCTCACCGGACCTGACTAGCGGGGGGCCAGATACGCAGTATTTT. It specifies CASSPDLTSGGPDTQYF. The chain employs TRBV18 and TRBJ2-3; 13 nucleotides match TRBD2. The CDR3 runs 17 residues. Germline CDR1 and CDR2: KGHSH and LQKENI. With 3 bases clipped from V and 4 bases from J, the junction kept 7 bases outside the gene matches.

The chain couples TRBV20-1 to TRBJ1-2; 7 nucleotides agree with TRBD1. The germline V gene encodes CDR1 DFQATT and CDR2 SNEGSKA (reference sequence). The trim removed 2 bases at V and 3 bases at J, leaving 6 bases unmatched. The CDR3 sequence is 14 residues long. CDR3 in amino acids: CSARTDRPYYGYTF. The CDR3 nucleotides are TGCAGTGCTAGAACGGACAGGCCGTACTATGGCTACACCTTC.

J is TRBJ2-6 and V is TRBV20-1; D ambiguous. V lost 3 bases and J lost 2, with 17 bases in between. The CDR3 consists of 17 residues. The germline V gene encodes CDR1 DFQATT and CDR2 SNEGSKA (reference sequence). DNA for the CDR3: TGCAGTGCTAGGGGAAGTGGGGTTCAGACTGGGGCCAACGTCCTGACTTTC. This translates into CSARGSGVQTGANVLTF.

The sample holds many counts of this clonotype. The chain has TRBV7-8 and TRBJ1-5; possible D gene TRBD1, 5 bases. Trimming left V 7 bases short and J 6 bases short, with 16 bases between. The CDR3 has 14 residues. Per the germline V gene, CDR1 is SGHVS and CDR2 is FQNEAQ. The CDR3, as DNA: TGTGCCAGCACCCCCAGGGACCTCAGTCAGCCCCAGCATTTT. Translated: CASTPRDLSQPQHF.

This clonotype was recorded a few times. The chain combines TRBV11-2 with TRBJ1-6; D gene unclear. V lost 1 base to trimming and J lost 7 bases, with 8 bases between them. CDR1 SGHAT and CDR2 FQNNGV come from the germline V gene. The CDR3 contains 14 residues. The CDR3 DNA reads as TGTGCCAGCAGCTTAGCGGGAGGAAATTCACCCCTCCACTTT. Encoded protein: CASSLAGGNSPLHF.

This chain links TRBV5-1 with TRBJ2-7; TRBD2 aligns across 14 bases. Germline V lookup: CDR1 SGHRS, CDR2 YFSETQ. V lost 4 bases, J lost 6 bases, and 6 bases stayed unmatched. The CDR3 covers 15 residues. CDR3 DNA sequence: TGCGCCAGCAGCAACTCCGGGACTAGCGGGGGCGAGCAGTACTTC. This encodes CASSNSGTSGGEQYF.

This clonotype was recorded many times. This chain links TRBV29-1 with TRBJ1-2; D possibly corresponds to TRBD1 (5 bases). Germline assignment: CDR1 SQVTM and CDR2 ANQGSEA. V shed 4 bases and J shed 0 bases, with 15 bases lying between them. The CDR3 consists of 15 residues. As DNA, the CDR3 is TGCAGCGTTGGGCTGAAGGGGATTTCTAACTATGGCTACACCTTC. Translated, it gives CSVGLKGISNYGYTF.

This clonotype occurred a few times. The chain links TRBV6-1 to TRBJ1-5; 11 bases match TRBD1. With V trimmed by 1 base and J by 1 base, 3 bases remained unmatched. This CDR3 contains 17 residues. The V gene's germline CDR1 is MNHNS and CDR2 SASEGT. The chain's CDR3 is CASSEGTGGMSNQPQHF. For the CDR3, the DNA is TGTGCCAGCAGTGAAGGGACAGGGGGCATGAGCAATCAGCCCCAGCATTTT.

This clonotype was picked up many times. V is TRBV6-2 or TRBV6-3 and J is TRBJ1-1; unclear D gene. CDR3 length equals 13 residues. Per the germline V gene, CDR1 is MNHEY and CDR2 is SVGEGT. The V end lost 7 bases, the J end lost 1 base, and 10 bases lay between the germline ends. In nucleotides, the CDR3 is TGTGCCAGCAACCATTGGGGGAACACTGAAGCTTTCTTT. This codes for CASNHWGNTEAFF.

This chain uses TRBV6-2 or TRBV6-3 with TRBJ2-1; TRBD2 agrees at 14 bases. Trimming cost V 1 base and J 4 bases; bases outside gene matches: 6. The germline V gene encodes CDR1 MNHEY and CDR2 SVGEGT. CDR3 size: 18 residues. The DNA of the CDR3 is TGTGCCAGCAGTTACTTGGGACTAGCGGGAGTTTTATACAATGAGCAGTTCTTC. Translation gives CASSYLGLAGVLYNEQFF.

In its sample, this clonotype was seen a few times. The chain carries TRBV2 and TRBJ1-5; TRBD1 might be the D (6 bases). Trimming removed 7 bases from V and 4 bases from J, with 11 bases in between. Germline CDR1 and CDR2: SNHLY and FYNNEI. CDR3 length equals 13 residues. The DNA of the CDR3 is TGTGCCAGCACGGACAGCGCAAATCAGCCCCAGCATTTT. The encoded protein is CASTDSANQPQHF.

The chain employs TRBV18 and TRBJ2-1, with D perhaps being TRBD1 or TRBD2 (7 bases each). CDR3 size: 17 residues. The germline CDR1 and CDR2 sequences are KGHSH and LQKENI. V was trimmed by 1 base and J by 1 base, leaving 14 bases between them. DNA of the CDR3: TGTGCCAGCTCACCACGGGACAGCGGGGCTTCCTACAATGAGCAGTTCTTC. This encodes CASSPRDSGASYNEQFF. The full variable domain, rest sourced from reference TRBV18 and TRBJ2-1, is NAGVMQNPRHLVRRRGQEARLRCSPMKGHSHVYWYRQLPEEGLKFMVYLQKENIIDESGMPKERFSAEFPKEGPSILRIQQVVRGDSAAYFCASSPRDSGASYNEQFFGPGTRLTVL.

This clonotype was counted ten times or more. The chain employs TRBV6-2 or TRBV6-3 and TRBJ2-3; maybe TRBD2 (6 bases). Germline CDR1 MNHEY, CDR2 SVGEGT. The CDR3 totals 16 residues. Trimming removed 6 bases from V and 3 bases from J, with 19 bases in between. The CDR3 is CASRPPGLLITDTQYF. The CDR3 region has the DNA TGTGCCAGCAGGCCTCCGGGACTCTTAATTACAGATACGCAGTATTTT.

This clonotype showed up many times. The chain recombines TRBV12-3 or TRBV12-4 with TRBJ2-7; 9 bases align to TRBD1. The CDR3 is 13 residues long. The V and J ends lost 6 bases and 5 bases, in that order; junction bases with no gene match: 5. DNA of the CDR3: TGTGCCAGCAGGCAAGGACAGGGGAACGAGCAGTACTTC. Protein sequence: CASRQGQGNEQYF.

This clonotype was seen many times. V usage is TRBV20-1 and J usage is TRBJ2-2; unclear D gene. Trimming pared 0 bases from V and 7 bases from J, leaving 6 bases between. Germline loops: CDR1 DFQATT, CDR2 SNEGSKA (reference sequence). The CDR3 is 12 amino acids. The DNA for the CDR3 is TGCAGTGCTAGAGATCCGGTCGGGGAGCTGTTTTTT. The encoded protein is CSARDPVGELFF.